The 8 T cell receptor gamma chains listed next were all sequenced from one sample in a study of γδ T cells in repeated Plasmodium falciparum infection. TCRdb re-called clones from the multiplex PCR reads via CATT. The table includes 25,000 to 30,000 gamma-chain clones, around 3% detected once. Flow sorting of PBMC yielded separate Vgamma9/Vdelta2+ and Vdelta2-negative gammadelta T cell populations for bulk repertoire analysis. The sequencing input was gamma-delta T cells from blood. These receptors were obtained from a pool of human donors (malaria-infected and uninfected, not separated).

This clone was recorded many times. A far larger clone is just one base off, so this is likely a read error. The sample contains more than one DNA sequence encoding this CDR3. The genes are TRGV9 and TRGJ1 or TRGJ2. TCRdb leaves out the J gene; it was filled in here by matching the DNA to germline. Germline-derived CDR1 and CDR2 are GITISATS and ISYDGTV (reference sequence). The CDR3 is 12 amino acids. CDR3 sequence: CALWEDYYKKLF. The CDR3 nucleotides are TGTGCCTTGTGGGAGGACTATTACAAGAAACTCTTT.

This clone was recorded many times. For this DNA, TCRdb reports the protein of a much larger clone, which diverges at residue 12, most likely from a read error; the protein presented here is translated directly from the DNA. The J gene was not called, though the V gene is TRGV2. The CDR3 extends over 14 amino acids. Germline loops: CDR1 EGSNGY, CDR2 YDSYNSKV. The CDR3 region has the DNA TGTGCCACCTGGGACGGGCCTGGTTATTATAAGAGACTCTTT. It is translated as CATWDGPGYYKRLF.

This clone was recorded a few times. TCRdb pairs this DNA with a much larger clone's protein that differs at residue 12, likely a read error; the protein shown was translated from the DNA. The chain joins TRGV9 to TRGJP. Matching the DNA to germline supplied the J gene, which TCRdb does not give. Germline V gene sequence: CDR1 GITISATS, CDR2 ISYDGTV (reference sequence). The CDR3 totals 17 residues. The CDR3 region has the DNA TGTGCCTTGTGGGAGGGGATGCAAGAGTTGGGCGAAAAAATCAAGGTATTT. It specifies CALWEGMQELGEKIKVF.

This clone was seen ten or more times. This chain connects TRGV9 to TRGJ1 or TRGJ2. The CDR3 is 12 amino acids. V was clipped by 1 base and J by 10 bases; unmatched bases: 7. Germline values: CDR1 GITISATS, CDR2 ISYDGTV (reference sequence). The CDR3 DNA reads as TGTGCCTTGTGGGAGGTTACCGGGAAGAAACTCTTT. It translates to CALWEVTGKKLF.

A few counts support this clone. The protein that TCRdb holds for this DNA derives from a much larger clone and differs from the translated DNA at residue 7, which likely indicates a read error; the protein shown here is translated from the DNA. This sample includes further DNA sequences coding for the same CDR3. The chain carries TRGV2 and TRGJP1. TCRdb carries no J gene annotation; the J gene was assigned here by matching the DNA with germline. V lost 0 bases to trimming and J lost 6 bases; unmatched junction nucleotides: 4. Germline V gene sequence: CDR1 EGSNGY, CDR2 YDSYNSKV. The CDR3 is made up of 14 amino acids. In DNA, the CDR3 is TGTGCCACCTGGGACGGGCGCCCTGGTTGGTTCAAGATATTT. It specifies CATWDGRPGWFKIF.

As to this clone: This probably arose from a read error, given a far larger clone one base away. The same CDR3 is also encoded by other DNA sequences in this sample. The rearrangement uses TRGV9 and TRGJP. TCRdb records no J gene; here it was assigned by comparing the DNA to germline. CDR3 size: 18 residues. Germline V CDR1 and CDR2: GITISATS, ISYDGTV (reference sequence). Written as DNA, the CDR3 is TGTGCCTTGTGGGAGGAACTAAACCAAGAGTTGGGCAAAAAGATCAAGGTATTT. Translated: CALWEELNQELGKKIKVF.

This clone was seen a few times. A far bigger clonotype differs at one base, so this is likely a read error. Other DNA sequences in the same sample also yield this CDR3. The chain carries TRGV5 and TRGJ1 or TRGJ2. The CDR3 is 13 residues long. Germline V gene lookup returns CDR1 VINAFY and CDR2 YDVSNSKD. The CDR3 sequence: CATWDRTYYKKLF. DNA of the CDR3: TGTGCCACCTGGGACAGAACTTATTATAAGAAGCTCTTT.

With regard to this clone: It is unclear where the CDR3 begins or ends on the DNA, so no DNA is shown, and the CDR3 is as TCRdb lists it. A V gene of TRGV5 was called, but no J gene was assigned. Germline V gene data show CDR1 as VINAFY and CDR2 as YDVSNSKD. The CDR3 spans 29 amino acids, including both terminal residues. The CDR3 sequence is CATWDRPGNSLAVEQHLLSQVSIGRIQHF.